The table lists the clone carrying this T cell receptor (beta chain) with a count of one. The CDR3 totals 13 residues. Germline assignment: CDR1 LGHNA and CDR2 YSLEER. Trimming shortened V by 3 bases and J by 4 bases, and 9 bases separated the two germline ends. The data are from a study of brain metastases from non-small cell lung cancer. TCRdb's copy holds only in-frame clones and misses some; the assay was immunoSEQ multiplex PCR. The sample has about 2,400 clones, around 86% seen once. This TCR derives from a donor at least 40 years old with non-small cell lung cancer. Sequenced input: tumor-adjacent normal tissue. The rearrangement uses TRBV4-3 and TRBJ1-2; D not resolved. The CDR3, as DNA: TGCGCCAGCAGCCAGGAATCGGGCTATGGCTACACCTTC. This sequence encodes CASSQESGYGYTF.